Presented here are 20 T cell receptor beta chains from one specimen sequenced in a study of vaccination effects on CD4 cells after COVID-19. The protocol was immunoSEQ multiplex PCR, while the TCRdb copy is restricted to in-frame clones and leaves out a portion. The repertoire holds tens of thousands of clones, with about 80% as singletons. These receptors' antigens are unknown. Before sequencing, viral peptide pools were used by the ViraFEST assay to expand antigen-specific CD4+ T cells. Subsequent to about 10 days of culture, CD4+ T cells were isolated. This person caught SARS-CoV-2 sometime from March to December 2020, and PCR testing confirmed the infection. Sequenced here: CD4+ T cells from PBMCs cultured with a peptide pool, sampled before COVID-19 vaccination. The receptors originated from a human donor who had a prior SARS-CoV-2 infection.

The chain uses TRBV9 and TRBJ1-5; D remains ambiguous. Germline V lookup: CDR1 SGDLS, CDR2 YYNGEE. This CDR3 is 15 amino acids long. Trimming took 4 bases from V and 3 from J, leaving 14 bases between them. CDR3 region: CASSPGFFDNQPQHF. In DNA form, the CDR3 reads TGTGCCAGCAGCCCGGGGTTTTTTGACAATCAGCCCCAGCATTTT.

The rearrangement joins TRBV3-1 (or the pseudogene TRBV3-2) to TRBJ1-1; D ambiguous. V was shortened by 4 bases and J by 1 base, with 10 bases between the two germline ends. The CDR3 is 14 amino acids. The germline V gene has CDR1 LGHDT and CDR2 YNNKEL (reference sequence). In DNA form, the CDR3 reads TGTGCCAGCAGCCTGCCAGAGAGGAACACTGAAGCTTTCTTT. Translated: CASSLPERNTEAFF.

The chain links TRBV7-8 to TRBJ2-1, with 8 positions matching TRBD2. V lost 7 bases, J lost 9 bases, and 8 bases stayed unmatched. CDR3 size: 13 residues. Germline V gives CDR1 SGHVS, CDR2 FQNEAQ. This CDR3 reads CASMGREVGEQFF. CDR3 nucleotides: TGTGCCAGCATGGGGCGGGAGGTAGGTGAGCAGTTCTTC.

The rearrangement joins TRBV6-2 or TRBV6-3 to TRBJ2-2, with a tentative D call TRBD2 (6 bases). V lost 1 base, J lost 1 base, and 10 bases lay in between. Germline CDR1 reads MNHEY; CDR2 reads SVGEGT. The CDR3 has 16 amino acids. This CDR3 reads CASSYFTGVNTGELFF. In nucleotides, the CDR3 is TGTGCCAGCAGTTACTTCACGGGAGTGAACACCGGGGAGCTGTTTTTT.

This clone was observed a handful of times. CDR3 amino acids: CASSVQGGETQYF. The CDR3 DNA reads as TGCGCCAGCAGCGTACAGGGTGGGGAGACCCAGTACTTC. The genes are TRBV4-1 and TRBJ2-5, with D possibly TRBD1 on 6 matching bases. The CDR3 has 13 residues. Between the trimmed V and J ends, which lost 5 bases and 5 bases, there was a span of 12 bases. Germline CDR1 reads MGHRA; CDR2 reads YSYEKL.

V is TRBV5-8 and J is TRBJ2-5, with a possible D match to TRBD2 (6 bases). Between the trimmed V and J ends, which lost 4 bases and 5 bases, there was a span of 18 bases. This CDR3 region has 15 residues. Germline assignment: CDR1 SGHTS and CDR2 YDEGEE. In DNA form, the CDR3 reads TGTGCCAGCAGCACCCACGGGGACTCTGGGGAGACCCAGTACTTC. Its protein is CASSTHGDSGETQYF.

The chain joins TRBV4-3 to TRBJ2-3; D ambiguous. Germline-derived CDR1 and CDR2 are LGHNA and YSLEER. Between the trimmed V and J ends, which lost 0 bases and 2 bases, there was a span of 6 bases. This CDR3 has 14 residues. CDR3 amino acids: CASSQESLTDTQYF. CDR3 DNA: TGCGCCAGCAGCCAAGAGAGTCTCACAGATACGCAGTATTTT.

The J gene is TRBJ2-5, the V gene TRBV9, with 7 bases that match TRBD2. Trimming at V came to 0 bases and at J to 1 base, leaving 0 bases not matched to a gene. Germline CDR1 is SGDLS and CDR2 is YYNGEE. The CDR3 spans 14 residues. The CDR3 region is CASSVASGQETQYF. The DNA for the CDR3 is TGTGCCAGCAGCGTAGCTAGCGGCCAAGAGACCCAGTACTTC.

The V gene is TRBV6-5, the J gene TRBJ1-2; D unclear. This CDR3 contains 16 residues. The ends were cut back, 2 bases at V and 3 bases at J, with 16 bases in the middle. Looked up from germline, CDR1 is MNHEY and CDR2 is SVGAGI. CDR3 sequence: CASSYPAGNGDYGYTF. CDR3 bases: TGTGCCAGCAGTTACCCGGCTGGGAACGGGGACTATGGCTACACCTTC.

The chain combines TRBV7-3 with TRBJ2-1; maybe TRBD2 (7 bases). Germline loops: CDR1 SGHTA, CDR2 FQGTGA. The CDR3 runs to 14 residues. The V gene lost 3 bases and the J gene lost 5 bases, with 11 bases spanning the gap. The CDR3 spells CASSFGGGHNEQFF. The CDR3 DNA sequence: TGTGCCAGCAGCTTTGGCGGGGGCCACAATGAGCAGTTCTTC.

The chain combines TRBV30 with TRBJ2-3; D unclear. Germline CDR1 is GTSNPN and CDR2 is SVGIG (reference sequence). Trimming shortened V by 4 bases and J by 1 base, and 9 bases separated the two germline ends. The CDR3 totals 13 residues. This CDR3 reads CAWTRQGTDTQYF. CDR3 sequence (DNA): TGTGCCTGGACCAGGCAGGGCACAGATACGCAGTATTTT. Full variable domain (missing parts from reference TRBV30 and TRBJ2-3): SQTIHQWPATLVQPVGSPLSLECTVEGTSNPNLYWYRQAAGRGLQLLFYSVGIGQISSEVPQNLSASRPQDRQFILSSKKLLLSDSGFYLCAWTRQGTDTQYFGPGTRLTVL.

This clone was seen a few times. This chain's CDR3 is CASSYGGRRAEQFF. The CDR3 DNA reads as TGTGCCAGCAGCTATGGGGGCAGGAGGGCCGAGCAGTTCTTC. The chain links TRBV5-6 to TRBJ2-1; D might be TRBD1 or TRBD2, each matching 6 bases. Trimming removed 3 bases from V and 10 bases from J, with 17 bases in between. The CDR3 has 14 residues. The germline gives CDR1 SGHDT, CDR2 YYEEEE.

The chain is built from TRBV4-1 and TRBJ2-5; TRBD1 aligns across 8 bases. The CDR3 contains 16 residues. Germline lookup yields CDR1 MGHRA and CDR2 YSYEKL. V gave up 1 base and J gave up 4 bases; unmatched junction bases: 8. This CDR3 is CASSQADRAEPETQYF. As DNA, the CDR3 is TGCGCCAGCAGCCAAGCGGACAGGGCGGAACCAGAGACCCAGTACTTC.

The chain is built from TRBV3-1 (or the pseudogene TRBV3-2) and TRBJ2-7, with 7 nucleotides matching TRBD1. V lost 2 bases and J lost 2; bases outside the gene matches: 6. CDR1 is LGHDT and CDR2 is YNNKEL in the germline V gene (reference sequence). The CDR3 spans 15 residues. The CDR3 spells CASSQQPTGTYEQYF. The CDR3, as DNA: TGTGCCAGCAGCCAACAGCCGACAGGGACCTACGAGCAGTACTTC.

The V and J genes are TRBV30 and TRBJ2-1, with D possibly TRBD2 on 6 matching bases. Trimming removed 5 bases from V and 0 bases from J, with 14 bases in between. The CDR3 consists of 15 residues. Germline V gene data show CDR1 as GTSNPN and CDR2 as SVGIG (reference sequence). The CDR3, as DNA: TGTGCCTGGGCCCGCGGGATGAGCTCCTACAATGAGCAGTTCTTC. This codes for CAWARGMSSYNEQFF. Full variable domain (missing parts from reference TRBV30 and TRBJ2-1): SQTIHQWPATLVQPVGSPLSLECTVEGTSNPNLYWYRQAAGRGLQLLFYSVGIGQISSEVPQNLSASRPQDRQFILSSKKLLLSDSGFYLCAWARGMSSYNEQFFGPGTRLTVL.

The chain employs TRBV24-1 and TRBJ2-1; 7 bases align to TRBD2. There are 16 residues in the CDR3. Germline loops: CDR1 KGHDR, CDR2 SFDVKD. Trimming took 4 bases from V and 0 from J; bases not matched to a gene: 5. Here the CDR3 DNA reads TGTGCCACCAGTGACCAACTAGCGAGCTCCTACAATGAGCAGTTCTTC. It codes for CATSDQLASSYNEQFF.

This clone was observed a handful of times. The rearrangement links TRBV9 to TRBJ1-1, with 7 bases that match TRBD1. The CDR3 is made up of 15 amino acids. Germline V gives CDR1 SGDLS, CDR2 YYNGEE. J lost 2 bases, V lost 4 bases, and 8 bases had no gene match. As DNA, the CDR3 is TGTGCCAGCAGCAAAGGGTTAGGGGGCAACACTGAAGCTTTCTTT. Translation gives CASSKGLGGNTEAFF.

The CDR3 protein is CAWTIGGFTEAFF. For the CDR3, the DNA is TGTGCCTGGACCATCGGGGGGTTCACTGAAGCTTTCTTT. The chain employs TRBV30 and TRBJ1-1, with D tentatively TRBD1 (5 bases). Deletions cut 4 bases from V and 4 bases from J, with 13 bases between. The CDR3 has 13 amino acids. Germline V gives CDR1 GTSNPN, CDR2 SVGIG (reference sequence).

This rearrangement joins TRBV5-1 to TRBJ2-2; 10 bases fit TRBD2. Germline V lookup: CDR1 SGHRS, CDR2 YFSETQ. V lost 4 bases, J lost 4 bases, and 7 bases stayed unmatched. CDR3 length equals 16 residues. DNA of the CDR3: TGCGCCAGCAGCAGAGGACTAGCGGTGCGCACCGGGGAGCTGTTTTTT. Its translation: CASSRGLAVRTGELFF.

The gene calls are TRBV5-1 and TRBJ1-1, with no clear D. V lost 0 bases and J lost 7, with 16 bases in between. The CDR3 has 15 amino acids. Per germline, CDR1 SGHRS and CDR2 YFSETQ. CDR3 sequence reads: CASSLVALRPVEAFF. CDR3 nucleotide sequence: TGCGCCAGCAGCTTGGTAGCCCTAAGGCCCGTTGAAGCTTTCTTT.